The 16 T cell receptor beta chains given below trace back to one sample, sequenced in a study of lymphopenia after photon versus proton radiotherapy. Using immunoSEQ multiplex PCR, the repertoire was profiled, and TCRdb retains in-frame clones only, with some absent. The sample has tens of thousands of clones; around 83% are singletons. Sequencing was performed on peripheral blood, taken from a patient treated with proton-based radiotherapy. The source is a man between 60 and 75 years old with pancreatic cancer.

This clone was seen a handful of times. The rearrangement joins TRBV6-5 to TRBJ2-3; 7 nucleotides match TRBD1. Germline lookup yields CDR1 MNHEY and CDR2 SVGAGI. CDR3 size: 15 residues. J was trimmed by 3 bases and V by 6 bases; bases with no gene match: 9. The CDR3 is CASRGSGQATDTQYF. The DNA for the CDR3 is TGTGCCAGCAGAGGGTCTGGACAGGCTACAGATACGCAGTATTTT.

The chain has TRBV25-1 and TRBJ1-2; no firm D call. Between the trimmed V and J ends, which lost 2 bases and 8 bases, there was a span of 12 bases. Germline loops: CDR1 MGHDK, CDR2 SYGVNS. The CDR3 has 13 residues. Here the CDR3 reads CASSEPGLKGYTF. As DNA, the CDR3 is TGTGCCAGCAGTGAACCCGGCCTGAAGGGCTACACCTTC.

This clone appeared a few times. This chain joins TRBV30 and TRBJ1-2; D remains unclear. Germline V gene data show CDR1 as GTSNPN and CDR2 as SVGIG (reference sequence). V was trimmed by 3 bases and J by 0 bases, leaving 8 bases between them. The CDR3 loop spans 13 amino acids. CDR3 residues: CAWRSETNYGYTF. CDR3 coding DNA: TGTGCCTGGAGATCAGAGACTAACTATGGCTACACCTTC. Using reference TRBV30 and TRBJ1-2 for the parts outside the CDR3, the full variable domain is SQTIHQWPATLVQPVGSPLSLECTVEGTSNPNLYWYRQAAGRGLQLLFYSVGIGQISSEVPQNLSASRPQDRQFILSSKKLLLSDSGFYLCAWRSETNYGYTFGSGTRLTVV.

This clone was counted once. The chain joins TRBV2 to TRBJ1-4; perhaps TRBD1 as D (5 bases). This CDR3 contains 16 residues. The germline V gene has CDR1 SNHLY and CDR2 FYNNEI. Trimming shortened V by 3 bases and J by 2 bases, and 13 bases separated the two germline ends. The CDR3 is CASSDDSLDTNEKLFF. Written as DNA, the CDR3 is TGTGCCAGCAGTGACGACAGCCTGGACACTAATGAAAAACTGTTTTTT.

This chain uses TRBV6-5 with TRBJ1-5; a weak D match, TRBD1 (6 bases). The germline CDR1 and CDR2 sequences are MNHEY and SVGAGI. This CDR3 region has 14 residues. V dropped 6 bases and J dropped 2 bases, with 11 bases sitting between them. CDR3 nucleotide sequence: TGTGCCAGCAGAGGGGGGTTTGGCAATCAGCCCCAGCATTTT. This encodes CASRGGFGNQPQHF.

The chain has TRBV27 and TRBJ2-3, with TRBD2 matching over 7 bases. Losses at the gene ends were 4 bases for V and 2 bases for J; bases not matched to a gene: 3. CDR1 is MNHEY, CDR2 SMNVEV, per germline (reference sequence). The CDR3 has 14 residues. CDR3 residues: CASSSSGLTDTQYF. The CDR3 nucleotides are TGTGCCAGCAGTTCTAGCGGCCTCACAGATACGCAGTATTTT.

The chain uses TRBV6-1 and TRBJ1-5, with 8 bases lining up with TRBD1. The CDR3 is made up of 15 amino acids. The germline V gene encodes CDR1 MNHNS and CDR2 SASEGT. V dropped 4 bases and J dropped 4; count of bases not matched to a gene: 6. The CDR3 sequence: CASSAPTGVNQPQHF. CDR3 nucleotides: TGTGCCAGCAGTGCCCCGACAGGGGTGAATCAGCCCCAGCATTTT.

The chain joins TRBV5-4 to TRBJ1-2, with D possibly matching TRBD1 (5 bases). Germline assignment: CDR1 SGHNT and CDR2 YYREEE (reference sequence). The length of the CDR3 is 16 residues. Trimming left V 2 bases short and J 6 bases short, with 20 bases between. CDR3: CASSFNSGRSADGYTF. In nucleotides, the CDR3 is TGTGCCAGCAGCTTTAACTCGGGACGTTCGGCGGATGGCTACACCTTC.

By sample share, this clone is medium-sized. This chain links TRBV27 with TRBJ1-2; D not resolved. The CDR3 runs 13 residues. Germline V gives CDR1 MNHEY, CDR2 SMNVEV (reference sequence). V lost 3 bases and J lost 1, with 6 bases in between. The CDR3: CASSFEGNYGYTF. CDR3 in DNA: TGTGCCAGCAGTTTCGAGGGTAACTATGGCTACACCTTC.

The rearrangement joins TRBV18 to TRBJ2-1; unclear D gene. Germline V gives CDR1 KGHSH, CDR2 LQKENI. The CDR3 has 13 amino acids. The ends were cut back, 2 bases at V and 9 bases at J, with 11 bases in the middle. CDR3 in amino acids: CASSPDLEAEQFF. CDR3 DNA: TGTGCCAGCTCACCAGATCTAGAGGCTGAGCAGTTCTTC.

The CDR3 protein is CASSFASTVLAGGSLSYNEQFF. CDR3 in DNA: TGTGCCAGCAGTTTCGCCTCTACAGTACTAGCGGGAGGCTCCCTCTCCTACAATGAGCAGTTCTTC. V usage is TRBV28 and J usage is TRBJ2-1, with 12 nucleotides matching TRBD2. J gave up 0 bases and V 3 bases, and 18 bases lay outside the gene matches. The CDR3 runs to 22 residues. Germline CDR1 MDHEN, CDR2 SYDVKM.

V gene TRBV6-5 combines with J gene TRBJ1-2; D uncertain. Between the trimmed V and J ends, which lost 6 bases and 5 bases, there was a span of 10 bases. The length of the CDR3 is 12 residues. CDR1 and CDR2 (germline): MNHEY, SVGAGI. CDR3 sequence: CASRTITYGYTF. Written as DNA, the CDR3 is TGTGCCAGCAGAACCATAACGTATGGCTACACCTTC.

The chain is built from TRBV11-3 and TRBJ2-5; 15 bases match TRBD2. V shed 4 bases, J shed 4 bases, and the junction held 4 bases outside the gene matches. CDR1 and CDR2 from the germline V gene are SGHNT and YENEEA. This CDR3 contains 16 residues. The CDR3 sequence is CASSSKGLAGGETQYF. In DNA form, the CDR3 reads TGTGCCAGCAGCTCTAAGGGACTAGCGGGAGGAGAGACCCAGTACTTC.

This clone is medium-sized by share. The V and J genes are TRBV18 and TRBJ2-5; possible D gene TRBD2, 6 bases. The V and J ends lost 3 bases and 1 base respectively, with 12 bases between them. This CDR3 has 15 amino acids. Germline V gives CDR1 KGHSH, CDR2 LQKENI. The CDR3, as DNA: TGTGCCAGCTCACCCTACGGAGGGGCCCAAGAGACCCAGTACTTC. This codes for CASSPYGGAQETQYF.

This clone was recorded only once. The chain has TRBV6-6 and TRBJ2-3; D may be TRBD1 (5 bases). CDR3 length: 12 amino acids. Looked up from germline, CDR1 is MNHNY and CDR2 is SVGAGI (reference sequence). Trimming took off 8 bases at V and 4 bases at J, with 10 bases between the two ends. The CDR3 DNA reads TGTGCCAGCCGCTCAGGGCCAGATACGCAGTATTTT. It encodes CASRSGPDTQYF.

The rearrangement links TRBV4-1 to TRBJ1-1, with 8 positions matching TRBD1. Germline V gene sequence: CDR1 MGHRA, CDR2 YSYEKL. CDR3 length: 17 residues. Losses at the gene ends were 1 base for V and 0 bases for J; bases not matched to a gene: 7. The CDR3 DNA reads TGCGCCAGCAGCCAAGGGACAGGGCTCAAGCTGAACACTGAAGCTTTCTTT. This encodes CASSQGTGLKLNTEAFF.